The 20 T cell receptor beta chains in this list originate from one sample, sequenced in a study of blood T cell repertoires in COVID-19. The protocol was immunoSEQ multiplex PCR, while the TCRdb copy is restricted to in-frame clones and leaves out a portion. Here the sample spans 190,000 or so clones, about three quarters being singletons. Sequencing input: peripheral blood. All receptors come from a woman older than 75 with active or convalescent COVID-19.

The genes are TRBV6-2 or TRBV6-3 and TRBJ1-2; TRBD1 matches at 7 bases. CDR3 length equals 13 residues. CDR1 is MNHEY, CDR2 SVGEGT, per germline. V trimming: 6 bases; J trimming: 4 bases; junction bases outside the gene matches: 5. Here the CDR3 reads CASSRDRGYGYTF. The CDR3, as DNA: TGTGCCAGCAGCCGGGACAGAGGCTATGGCTACACCTTC.

This clone has a handful of counts. The chain has TRBV28 and TRBJ2-1, with 9 bases lining up with TRBD1. This CDR3 comprises 14 residues. CDR1 and CDR2 (germline): MDHEN, SYDVKM. Trimming removed 8 bases from V and 10 bases from J; junction bases left unmatched: 12. As DNA, the CDR3 is TGTGCCAGCTCAAGGACAGGGGACTATAGGGAGCAGTTCTTC. Its translation: CASSRTGDYREQFF.

The chain links TRBV4-1 to TRBJ1-5; TRBD1 might be the D (5 bases). This CDR3 is 15 amino acids long. V was shortened by 3 bases and J by 7 bases, with 16 bases between the two germline ends. Germline V CDR1 and CDR2: MGHRA, YSYEKL. The CDR3 loop reads CASSHQTGGGQPQHF. The DNA for the CDR3 is TGCGCCAGCAGCCACCAGACGGGCGGGGGACAGCCCCAGCATTTT.

This clone has more than one count but fewer than ten. The CDR3 DNA reads TGTGCCAGCAGGGGCGGGGGGACCTTCTACGAGCAGTACTTC. Amino acid sequence: CASRGGGTFYEQYF. J is TRBJ2-7 and V is TRBV28, with TRBD2 matching 8 bases. The CDR3 spans 14 residues. J was trimmed by 3 bases and V by 6 bases; bases with no gene match: 7. Germline V gene data show CDR1 as MDHEN and CDR2 as SYDVKM.

The gene calls are TRBV7-9 and TRBJ1-3; possible D gene TRBD1, 5 bases. Germline V gene data show CDR1 as SEHNR and CDR2 as FQNEAQ (reference sequence). The germline V and J ends were trimmed by 4 bases and 0 bases, with 13 bases remaining between them. This CDR3 has 16 residues. The DNA of the CDR3 is TGTGCCAGCAGCTCCTCGGGGGGAGGCTCTGGAAACACCATATATTTT. It yields the protein CASSSSGGGSGNTIYF.

This clone has only a few counts. The chain employs TRBV2 and TRBJ2-3; 8 nucleotides line up with TRBD1. Germline V gives CDR1 SNHLY, CDR2 FYNNEI. Trimming took 6 bases from V and 1 from J; bases not matched to a gene: 3. The CDR3 length is 14 residues. CDR3 in amino acids: CASRVDRGTDTQYF. In DNA form, the CDR3 reads TGTGCCAGCAGGGTGGACAGGGGCACAGATACGCAGTATTTT.

The chain joins TRBV7-8 to TRBJ1-1; 9 bases align to TRBD1. Germline CDR1 is SGHVS and CDR2 is FQNEAQ. The V and J ends lost 5 bases and 2 bases, in that order; junction bases with no gene match: 9. This CDR3 comprises 16 residues. The CDR3 DNA sequence: TGTGCCAGCAGCCCCCGGGACAGGGCCTTCAACACTGAAGCTTTCTTT. Translated, it gives CASSPRDRAFNTEAFF.

The J gene is TRBJ2-5, the V gene TRBV6-5; weak D call: TRBD1 (6 bases). CDR1 and CDR2 from the germline V gene are MNHEY and SVGAGI. The length of the CDR3 is 13 residues. V was cut by 6 bases and J by 4 bases, with 12 bases left in between. The CDR3 sequence: CASSPQGSETQYF. CDR3 nucleotides: TGTGCCAGCAGCCCACAGGGATCAGAGACCCAGTACTTC.

The CDR3 is CASSQGAGSFF. As DNA, the CDR3 is TGTGCCAGTAGTCAGGGGGCAGGGTCTTTCTTT. V usage is TRBV19 and J usage is TRBJ1-1, with TRBD1 identical over 8 bases. Germline V gene data show CDR1 as LNHDA and CDR2 as SQIVND (reference sequence). This CDR3 spans 11 amino acids. The ends lost 5 bases at V and 12 bases at J; junction bases unmatched: 5.

This clone was detected a few times. The CDR3 bases are TGTGCCAGCAGCCAACAGACAGGGGGGGATTCACCCCTCCACTTT. Amino acids: CASSQQTGGDSPLHF. V and J are TRBV3-1 (or the pseudogene TRBV3-2) and TRBJ1-6, with 9 bases matching TRBD1. CDR3 length: 15 residues. CDR1 LGHDT and CDR2 YNNKEL come from the germline V gene (reference sequence). Unmatched junction bases numbered 4, after V lost 2 bases and J lost 8 bases.

The DNA of the CDR3 is TGTGCCAGCAGCCCTCGGGCCGGGGGGGTCGGAGATACGCAGTATTTT. It codes for CASSPRAGGVGDTQYF. The rearrangement uses TRBV5-5 and TRBJ2-3; 8 nucleotides line up with TRBD2. Looked up from germline, CDR1 is SGHKS and CDR2 is YYEKEE (reference sequence). The J segment lost 5 bases and the V segment lost 4 bases, leaving 12 bases of the junction unmatched. This CDR3 has 16 residues.

This clone was picked up a small number of times. The chain couples TRBV27 to TRBJ2-1; 7 bases align to TRBD2. The CDR3 is 15 amino acids. The V segment lost 5 bases and the J segment 3 bases; nucleotides outside the gene matches: 7. Germline assignment: CDR1 MNHEY and CDR2 SMNVEV (reference sequence). The CDR3 protein is CASSIMGTIYNEQFF. The CDR3 DNA reads as TGTGCCAGCAGTATTATGGGGACTATCTACAATGAGCAGTTCTTC.

This chain connects TRBV5-5 to TRBJ2-5; D might be TRBD1 (7 bases). The ends were cut back, 0 bases at V and 1 base at J, with 13 bases in the middle. The CDR3 covers 16 residues. Germline loops: CDR1 SGHKS, CDR2 YYEKEE (reference sequence). The CDR3: CASSLGRGALQETQYF. The CDR3 DNA reads as TGTGCCAGCAGCTTGGGCAGGGGGGCTCTCCAAGAGACCCAGTACTTC.

This chain links TRBV19 with TRBJ2-3, with 8 nucleotides matching TRBD1. Germline V lookup: CDR1 LNHDA, CDR2 SQIVND (reference sequence). The CDR3 contains 17 residues. With V trimmed by 1 base and J by 2 bases, 8 bases remained unmatched. CDR3 DNA: TGTGCCAGTAGTATAGGCCGCAGGGGGCCTTCCACAGATACGCAGTATTTT. It is translated as CASSIGRRGPSTDTQYF.

The chain recombines TRBV24-1 with TRBJ2-5; 7 bases align to TRBD1. V shed 2 bases, J shed 1 base, and the junction held 3 bases outside the gene matches. The CDR3 spans 15 residues. Germline CDR1 and CDR2: KGHDR and SFDVKD. This chain's CDR3 is CATSDWGTAQETQYF. The CDR3 bases are TGTGCCACCAGTGATTGGGGGACAGCCCAAGAGACCCAGTACTTC.

The CDR3 is CASNLDRENTEAFF. In DNA, the CDR3 is TGTGCCAGCAACCTAGACAGGGAGAACACTGAAGCTTTCTTT. This chain uses TRBV2 with TRBJ1-1; 7 nucleotides align to TRBD1. With V trimmed by 7 bases and J by 1 base, 6 bases remained unmatched. The V gene's germline CDR1 is SNHLY and CDR2 FYNNEI. There are 14 residues in the CDR3.

The chain employs TRBV9 and TRBJ2-7; D gene unclear. The germline V gene has CDR1 SGDLS and CDR2 YYNGEE. The CDR3 has 13 amino acids. Trimming left V 1 base short and J 6 bases short, with 11 bases between. The CDR3 region has the DNA TGTGCCAGCAGCGTAAACAGCTTGGGCGAGCAGTACTTC. It translates to CASSVNSLGEQYF.

This clone occurred once. The chain uses TRBV3-1 (or the pseudogene TRBV3-2) and TRBJ2-5, with D perhaps TRBD1 (5 bases). The germline V gene has CDR1 LGHDT and CDR2 YNNKEL (reference sequence). Deletions cut 1 base from V and 4 bases from J, with 10 bases between. The length of the CDR3 is 14 residues. The CDR3 protein is CASSQGGLGETQYF. CDR3 coding DNA: TGTGCCAGCAGCCAAGGGGGCCTAGGAGAGACCCAGTACTTC.

The chain joins TRBV24-1 to TRBJ1-2, with 7 positions matching TRBD1. CDR1 KGHDR and CDR2 SFDVKD come from the germline V gene. Trimming cost V 7 bases and J 7 bases; bases outside gene matches: 5. The CDR3 contains 12 residues. The CDR3, as DNA: TGTGCCACCAGCGGACACAGGGGTGGCTACACCTTC. Its protein is CATSGHRGGYTF.

The chain uses TRBV6-5 and TRBJ2-3; tentatively, D is TRBD1 (6 bases). Germline V gene data show CDR1 as MNHEY and CDR2 as SVGAGI. The V end was cut by 10 bases, the J end by 6 bases, with 17 bases between. This CDR3 comprises 13 residues. CDR3 DNA sequence: TGTGCCACCTACCACAGGGTTGGGGATACGCAGTATTTT. This translates into CATYHRVGDTQYF.